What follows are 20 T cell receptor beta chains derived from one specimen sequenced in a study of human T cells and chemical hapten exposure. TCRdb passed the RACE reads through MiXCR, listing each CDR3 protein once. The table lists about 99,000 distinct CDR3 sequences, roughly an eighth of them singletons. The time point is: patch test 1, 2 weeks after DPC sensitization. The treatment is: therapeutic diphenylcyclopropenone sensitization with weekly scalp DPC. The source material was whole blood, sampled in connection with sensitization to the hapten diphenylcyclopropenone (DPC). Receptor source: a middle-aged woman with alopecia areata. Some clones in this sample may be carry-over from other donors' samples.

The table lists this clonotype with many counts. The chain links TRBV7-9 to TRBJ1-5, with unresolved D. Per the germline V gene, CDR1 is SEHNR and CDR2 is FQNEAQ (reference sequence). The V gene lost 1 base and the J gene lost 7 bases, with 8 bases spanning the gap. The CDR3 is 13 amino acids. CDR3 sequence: CASSLGDRQPQHF. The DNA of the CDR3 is TGTGCCAGCAGCTTAGGGGATCGGCAGCCCCAGCATTTT.

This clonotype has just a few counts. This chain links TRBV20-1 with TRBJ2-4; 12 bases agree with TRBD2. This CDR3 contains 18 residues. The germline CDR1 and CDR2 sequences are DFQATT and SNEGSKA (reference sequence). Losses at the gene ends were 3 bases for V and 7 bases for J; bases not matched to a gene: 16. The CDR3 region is CSARGLAGGLGYVNIQYF. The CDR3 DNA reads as TGCAGTGCTAGGGGGCTAGCGGGAGGGCTGGGGTATGTGAACATTCAGTACTTC.

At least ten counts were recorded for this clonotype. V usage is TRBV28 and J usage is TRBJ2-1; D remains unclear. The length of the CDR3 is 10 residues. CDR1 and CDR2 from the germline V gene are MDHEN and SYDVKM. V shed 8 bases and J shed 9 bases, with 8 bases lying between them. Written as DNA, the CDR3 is TGTGCCAGCGAGCGCGGTGAGCAGTTCTTC. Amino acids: CASERGEQFF.

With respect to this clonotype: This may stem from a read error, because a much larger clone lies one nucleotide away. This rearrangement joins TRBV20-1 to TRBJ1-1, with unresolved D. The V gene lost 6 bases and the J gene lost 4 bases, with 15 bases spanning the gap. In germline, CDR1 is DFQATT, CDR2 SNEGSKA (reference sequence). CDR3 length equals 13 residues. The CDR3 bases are TGCAGTGCCGAAGGACTGTTGATCACTGAAGCTTTCTTT. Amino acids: CSAEGLLITEAFF.

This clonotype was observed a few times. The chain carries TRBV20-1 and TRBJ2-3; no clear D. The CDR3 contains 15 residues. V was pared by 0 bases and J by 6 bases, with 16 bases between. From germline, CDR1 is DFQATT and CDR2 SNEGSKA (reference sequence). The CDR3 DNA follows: TGCAGTGCTAGAGATTTTAGGGAACTAACGGATACGCAGTATTTT. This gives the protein CSARDFRELTDTQYF.

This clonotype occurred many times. The CDR3 nucleotides read TGTGCCAGCAGGCCCGTCACAGATACGCAGTATTTT. This encodes CASRPVTDTQYF. This chain connects TRBV7-9 to TRBJ2-3, with no clear D. The ends were cut back, 6 bases at V and 2 bases at J, with 6 bases in the middle. The CDR3 covers 12 residues. Germline lookup yields CDR1 SEHNR and CDR2 FQNEAQ (reference sequence).

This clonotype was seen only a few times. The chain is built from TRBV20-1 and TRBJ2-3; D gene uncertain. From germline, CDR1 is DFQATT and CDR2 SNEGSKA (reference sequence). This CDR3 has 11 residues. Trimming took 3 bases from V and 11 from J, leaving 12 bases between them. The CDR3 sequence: CSASPVPQQYF. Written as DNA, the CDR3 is TGCAGTGCTAGCCCGGTTCCCCAGCAGTATTTT.

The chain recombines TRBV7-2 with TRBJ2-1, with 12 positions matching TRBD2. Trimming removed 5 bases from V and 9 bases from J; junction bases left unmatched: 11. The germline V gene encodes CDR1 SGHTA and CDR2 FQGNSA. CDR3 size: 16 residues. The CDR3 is CASSADYSSGRAEQFF. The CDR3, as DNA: TGTGCCAGCAGCGCCGACTATTCTAGCGGGAGGGCTGAGCAGTTCTTC.

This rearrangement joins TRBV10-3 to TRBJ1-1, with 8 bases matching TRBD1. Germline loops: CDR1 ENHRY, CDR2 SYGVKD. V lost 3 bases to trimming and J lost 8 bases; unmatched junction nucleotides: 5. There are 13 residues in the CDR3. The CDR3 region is CAISDSTGAEAFF. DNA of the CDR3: TGTGCCATCAGTGACTCGACAGGGGCGGAAGCTTTCTTT.

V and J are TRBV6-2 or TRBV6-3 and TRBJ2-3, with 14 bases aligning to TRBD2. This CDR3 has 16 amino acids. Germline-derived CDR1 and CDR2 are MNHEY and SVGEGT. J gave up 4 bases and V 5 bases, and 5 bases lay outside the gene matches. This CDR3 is CASSPRLAGGPDTQYF. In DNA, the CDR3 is TGTGCCAGCAGTCCTAGACTAGCGGGAGGGCCAGATACGCAGTATTTT.

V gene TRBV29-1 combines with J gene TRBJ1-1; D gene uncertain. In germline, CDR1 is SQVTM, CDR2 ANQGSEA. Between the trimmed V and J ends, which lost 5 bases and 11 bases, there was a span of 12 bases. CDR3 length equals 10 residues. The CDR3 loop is CSVFRVEAFF. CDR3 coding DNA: TGCAGCGTTTTTCGCGTTGAGGCTTTCTTT.

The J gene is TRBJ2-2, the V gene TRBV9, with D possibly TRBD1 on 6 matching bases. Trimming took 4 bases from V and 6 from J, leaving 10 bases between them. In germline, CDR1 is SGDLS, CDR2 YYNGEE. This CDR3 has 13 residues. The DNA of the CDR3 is TGTGCCAGCAGCCTACAGGGAGCCGGGGAGCTGTTTTTT. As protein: CASSLQGAGELFF.

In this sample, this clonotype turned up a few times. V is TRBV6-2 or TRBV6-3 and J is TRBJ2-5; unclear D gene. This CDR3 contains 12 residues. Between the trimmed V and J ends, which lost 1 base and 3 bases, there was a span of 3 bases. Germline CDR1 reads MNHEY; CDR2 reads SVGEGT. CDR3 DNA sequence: TGTGCCAGCAGTTACTGGAAAGAGACCCAGTACTTC. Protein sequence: CASSYWKETQYF.

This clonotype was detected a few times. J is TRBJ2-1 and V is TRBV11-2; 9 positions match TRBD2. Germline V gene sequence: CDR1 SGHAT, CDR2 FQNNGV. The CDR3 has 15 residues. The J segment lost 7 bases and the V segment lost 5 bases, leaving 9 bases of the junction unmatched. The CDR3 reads CASSKWGGRANEQFF. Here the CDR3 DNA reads TGTGCCAGCAGCAAGTGGGGCGGGAGGGCAAATGAGCAGTTCTTC.

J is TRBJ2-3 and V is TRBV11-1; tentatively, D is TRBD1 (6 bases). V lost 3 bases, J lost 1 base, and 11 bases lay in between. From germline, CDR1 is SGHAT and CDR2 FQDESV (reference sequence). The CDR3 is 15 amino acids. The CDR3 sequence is CASSLNRVGTDTQYF. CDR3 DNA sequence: TGTGCCAGCAGCTTGAACAGGGTGGGCACAGATACGCAGTATTTT.

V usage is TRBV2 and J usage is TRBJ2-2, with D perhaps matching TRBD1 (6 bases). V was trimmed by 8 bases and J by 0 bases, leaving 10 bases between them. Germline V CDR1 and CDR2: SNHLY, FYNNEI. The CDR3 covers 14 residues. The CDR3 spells CASAGTTNTGELFF. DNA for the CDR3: TGTGCCAGCGCCGGGACAACGAACACCGGGGAGCTGTTTTTT.

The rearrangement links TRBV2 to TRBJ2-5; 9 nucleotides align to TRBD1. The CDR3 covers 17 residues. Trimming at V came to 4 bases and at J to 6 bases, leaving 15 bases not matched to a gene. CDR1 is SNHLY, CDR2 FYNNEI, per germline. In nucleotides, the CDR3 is TGTGCCAGCAGTGCCGGGCCCCCCGGGACAGGGATGCAGACCCAGTACTTC. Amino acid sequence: CASSAGPPGTGMQTQYF. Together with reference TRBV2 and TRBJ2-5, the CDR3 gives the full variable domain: EPEVTQTPSHQVTQMGQEVILRCVPISNHLYFYWYRQILGQKVEFLVSFYNNEISEKSEIFDDQFSVERPDGSNFTLKIRSTKLEDSAMYFCASSAGPPGTGMQTQYFGPGTRLLVL.

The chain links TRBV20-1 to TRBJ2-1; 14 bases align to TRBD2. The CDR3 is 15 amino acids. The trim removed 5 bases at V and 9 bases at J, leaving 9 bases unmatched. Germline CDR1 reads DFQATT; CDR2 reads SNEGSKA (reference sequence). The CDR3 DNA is TGCAGTGCTTATAAGACTAGCGGGAGGGCCGGTGAGCAGTTCTTC. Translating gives CSAYKTSGRAGEQFF.

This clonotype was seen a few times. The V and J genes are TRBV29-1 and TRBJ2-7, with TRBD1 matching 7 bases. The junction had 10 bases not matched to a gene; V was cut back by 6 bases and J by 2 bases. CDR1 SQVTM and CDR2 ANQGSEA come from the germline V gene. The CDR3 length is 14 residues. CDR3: CSVQGGRLTYEQYF. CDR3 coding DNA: TGCAGCGTACAAGGGGGCAGACTCACCTACGAGCAGTACTTC.

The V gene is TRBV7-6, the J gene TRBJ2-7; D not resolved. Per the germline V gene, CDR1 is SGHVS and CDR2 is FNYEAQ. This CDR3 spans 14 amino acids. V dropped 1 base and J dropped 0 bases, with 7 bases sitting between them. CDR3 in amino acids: CASSLEAASYEQYF. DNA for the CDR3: TGTGCCAGCAGCTTAGAGGCAGCCTCCTACGAGCAGTACTTC.